This T cell receptor (beta chain) was identified in a study of blood T cell repertoires in COVID-19. The germline V gene has CDR1 SGHTA and CDR2 FQGTGA. Trimming left V 5 bases short and J 1 base short, with 8 bases between. The CDR3 sequence is 13 residues long. Methods used by the authors: The authors estimated nucleated cell counts from reference gene primer amplification. Sequenced by immunoSEQ multiplex PCR; TCRdb stores in-frame clones only, minus some. The D gene and trimming were derived from the DNA, and the V and J assignments and clone size from that table. Of approximately 250,000 clones listed, 80% to 95% are singletons. In terms of age and location, participants ranged from roughly 18 to 90 years and lived in about two dozen US areas.

The sequenced material came from PBMCs or T cells enriched from blood (not recorded which). This receptor was taken from a man aged 40-50 years who had been exposed to COVID-19. This chain uses TRBV7-3 with TRBJ1-1, with D unclear. CDR3 in amino acids: CASSAQKNTEAFF. The CDR3 DNA reads TGTGCCAGCAGCGCTCAGAAGAACACTGAAGCTTTCTTT.